The rows below give T cell receptor beta chains drawn from one sample of a study of blood T cells in healthy people across ages. TCRdb re-called the 5' RACE reads through MiXCR, storing one row per CDR3 protein. The sample lists 750,000 to 950,000 distinct CDR3 sequences, 53% occurring once. The sequencing sample was made of blood. Receptor source: a man older than 75 in good health. The CDR3 runs from the conserved cysteine through the conserved F or W. Fields, in order: clone size, D gene, J gene, V gene, CDR3 DNA, CDR3 protein. D genes are given only for firm matches. Only some rows state a clone size, as once, few, many or a class for expanded clones.

>few|TRBD1|TRBJ2-5|TRBV6-1
TGTGCCAGCAGATACGACAGGGGTCGGGAGACCCAGTACTTC
CASRYDRGRETQYF
>-|TRBD2|TRBJ2-1|TRBV11-3
TGTGCCAGCAGCTTAGAAGGGACTAGCGGAGGCTACAATGAGCAGTTCTTC
CASSLEGTSGGYNEQFF
>-|-|TRBJ2-2|TRBV20-1
TGCAGTGCTAGGAAGCTCCGACGTGGGAAAAACACCGGGGAGCTGTTTTTT
CSARKLRRGKNTGELFF
>-|-|TRBJ2-1|TRBV10-3
TGTGCCATCAGTAACAGGGACCCACATAAGCAGTTCTTC
CAISNRDPHKQFF
>few|-|TRBJ2-6|TRBV4-1
TGCGCCAGCAGCCCCCATCCCCCTGGGGCCAACGTCCTGACTTTC
CASSPHPPGANVLTF
>few|TRBD1|TRBJ2-1|TRBV11-1
TGTGCCAGCAGCTCTCTCGGGACAGGGGGGAATGAGCAGTTCTTC
CASSSLGTGGNEQFF
>few|-|TRBJ2-7|TRBV25-1
TGTGCCAGCAGTGATCCTACGTGGCAGTACTTC
CASSDPTWQYF
>-|-|TRBJ2-2|TRBV29-1
TGCAGCGTTGTAGGGGGGACCGGGGAGCTGTTTTTT
CSVVGGTGELFF
>few|-|TRBJ2-7|TRBV14
TGTGCCAGCAGCCAACGGCAGGGGCTTAGCTCCTACGAGCAGTACTTC
CASSQRQGLSSYEQYF
>-|TRBD2|TRBJ2-1|TRBV5-1
TGCGCCAGCAGCCCTCTAGCGGGAGGGGTCCATGAGCAGTTCTTC
CASSPLAGGVHEQFF
>-|TRBD1|TRBJ1-2|TRBV24-1
TGTGCCACCAGTGGATCCGCAGGGGGCAAGAACTATGGCTACACCTTC
CATSGSAGGKNYGYTF
>many|TRBD2|TRBJ2-1|TRBV29-1
TGCAGCGTTGAGCGGGGACTATACAATGAGCAGTTCTTC
CSVERGLYNEQFF
>-|TRBD2|TRBJ2-3|TRBV9
TGTGCCAGCAGCGTAGCTCTAGCGGGAGCACATACGCAGTATTTT
CASSVALAGAHTQYF
>few|TRBD2|TRBJ2-7|TRBV2
TGTGCCAGCAGTGAAGCGCGGGGGGGTACTAACGAGCAGTACTTC
CASSEARGGTNEQYF